This T cell receptor (beta chain) comes out of a study of blood T cell repertoires in COVID-19. Overall study context: The United States, Italy and Spain supplied acute and convalescent COVID-19 samples.

Clones were read by immunoSEQ multiplex PCR, and TCRdb kept only the in-frame ones, dropping some. The data hold approximately 440,000 clones, with 90% observed a single time. V trimming: 4 bases; J trimming: 1 base; junction bases outside the gene matches: 9. This CDR3 comprises 16 residues. CDR1 and CDR2 from the germline V gene are SGHNT and YYREEE (reference sequence). The source is a man between 18 and 29 years old who had recovered from COVID-19. The chain combines TRBV5-4 with TRBJ1-1; the match to TRBD1 covers 8 bases. Sequencing used PBMCs or T cells enriched from blood (not recorded which). Written as DNA, the CDR3 is TGTGCCAGCAGCCCGGGCGGGACAGGCTCGAACACTGAAGCTTTCTTT. It yields the protein CASSPGGTGSNTEAFF.